The 7 T cell receptor beta chains listed next were all sequenced from one sample in a study of T cells in Graves' hyperthyroidism and ophthalmopathy. Amplification of TCR beta CDR3 regions was performed using RNA transcripts as template. Initially, a first-round RT-PCR of the TCR CDR3 employed the HTBI primer set. TCRdb re-derived calls from the multiplex PCR reads in MiXCR, one entry per CDR3 protein. Seen here are around 240,000 distinct CDR3 sequences, more than 14% observed once, and the top ten hold about an eighth. The sample comprised blood. The source of these receptors is a woman in her 40s with Graves' hyperthyroidism that later progressed to Graves' ophthalmopathy.

This clonotype occurred many times. The rearrangement uses TRBV10-3 and TRBJ1-1; a weak D match, TRBD1 (6 bases). The length of the CDR3 is 16 residues. CDR1 ENHRY and CDR2 SYGVKD come from the germline V gene. Trimming left V 2 bases short and J 11 bases short, with 24 bases between. CDR3 coding DNA: TGTGCCATCAGTGAGGGGACCGCAGGGGCCCCGGCGGAGGCTTTCTTT. As protein: CAISEGTAGAPAEAFF.

This clonotype was recorded many times. The rearrangement joins TRBV15 to TRBJ1-1; TRBD1 matches at 10 bases. Losses at the gene ends were 3 bases for V and 0 bases for J; bases not matched to a gene: 7. Per the germline V gene, CDR1 is LNHNV and CDR2 is YYDKDF (reference sequence). The CDR3 sequence is 17 residues long. The CDR3 DNA follows: TGTGCCACCAGCAGGAGGGGACAGGGGATAATGAACACTGAAGCTTTCTTT. This sequence encodes CATSRRGQGIMNTEAFF.

At least ten counts were recorded for this clonotype. V usage is TRBV11-2 and J usage is TRBJ2-3, with D possibly TRBD2 on 6 matching bases. V shed 1 base and J shed 0 bases, with 20 bases lying between them. Per germline, CDR1 SGHAT and CDR2 FQNNGV. There are 19 residues in the CDR3. The CDR3 DNA reads as TGTGCCAGCAGCTTAGGAGCGATCGGGACTCCTCTTAGCACAGATACGCAGTATTTT. It yields the protein CASSLGAIGTPLSTDTQYF.

This clonotype was recorded many times. The chain employs TRBV7-9 and TRBJ1-2; no clear D. Germline CDR1 is SEHNR and CDR2 is FQNEAQ (reference sequence). The CDR3 spans 14 residues. V was cut by 3 bases and J by 0 bases, with 8 bases left in between. In nucleotides, the CDR3 is TGTGCCAGCAGCTTCGTTGGTTCTAACTATGGCTACACCTTC. As protein: CASSFVGSNYGYTF.

The chain links TRBV12-3 or TRBV12-4 to TRBJ2-1; 13 bases align to TRBD2. There are 13 residues in the CDR3. With 10 bases clipped from V and 10 bases from J, the junction kept 7 bases outside the gene matches. CDR3 in amino acids: CAILGLAGVEQFF. In nucleotides, the CDR3 is TGTGCCATTCTCGGACTAGCGGGAGTGGAGCAGTTCTTC.

This clonotype is a singleton in its sample. A much bigger clone sits one base away, suggesting this may be a read error. The chain combines TRBV6-2 or TRBV6-3 with TRBJ1-1, with D unresolved. The CDR3 is 14 residues long. V lost 6 bases to trimming and J lost 3 bases, with 14 bases between them. Germline assignment: CDR1 MNHEY and CDR2 SVGEGT. The DNA of the CDR3 is TGTGCCAGCAGGCGGACGGCTATTGACACTGAAGCTTTCTTT. This codes for CASRRTAIDTEAFF.

This clonotype was seen more than once but under ten times. This sequence joins TRBV4-1 and TRBJ2-5; D is unclear. With 5 bases removed from V and 2 bases from J, the gap between germline ends came to 9 bases. Germline V CDR1 and CDR2: MGHRA, YSYEKL. This CDR3 spans 13 amino acids. The CDR3 nucleotides are TGCGCCAGCAGCTCGGCGAGACAAGAGACCCAGTACTTC. It yields the protein CASSSARQETQYF.